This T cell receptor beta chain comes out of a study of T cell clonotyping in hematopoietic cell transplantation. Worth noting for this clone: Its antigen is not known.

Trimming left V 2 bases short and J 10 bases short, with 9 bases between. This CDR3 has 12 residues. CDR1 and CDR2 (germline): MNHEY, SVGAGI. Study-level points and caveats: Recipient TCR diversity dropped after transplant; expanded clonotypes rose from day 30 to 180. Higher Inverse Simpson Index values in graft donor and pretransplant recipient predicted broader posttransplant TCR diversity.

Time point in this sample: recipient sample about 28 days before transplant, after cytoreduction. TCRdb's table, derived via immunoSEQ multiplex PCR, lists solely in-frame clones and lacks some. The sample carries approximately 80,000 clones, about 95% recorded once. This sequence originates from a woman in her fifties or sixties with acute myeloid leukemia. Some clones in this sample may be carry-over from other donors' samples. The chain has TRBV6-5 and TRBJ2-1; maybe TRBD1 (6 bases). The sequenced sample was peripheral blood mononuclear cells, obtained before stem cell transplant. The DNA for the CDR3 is TGTGCCAGCAGTTACACACAGGGAGAGCAGTTCTTC. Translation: CASSYTQGEQFF.